Below, 18 T cell receptor beta chains from the same sample are listed, as sequenced in a study of beta chain features in type 1 diabetes. The investigators reverse transcribed all of the isolated RNA, so they sequenced expressed TCRB transcripts. Sequenced by immunoSEQ multiplex PCR; TCRdb stores in-frame clones only, minus some. The sample has around 280,000 clones, about 8.5% seen once. Sequenced sample: central memory CD4+ T cells from blood. The source of these receptors is a woman aged 18-29 years in good health.

The sample holds a few counts of this clone. For the CDR3, the DNA is TGTGCCAGCCGCCAAAACACTGAAGCTTTCTTT. Translating gives CASRQNTEAFF. The rearrangement uses TRBV6-6 and TRBJ1-1; no clear D gene. The V end was cut by 8 bases, the J end by 2 bases, with 6 bases between. Germline CDR1 MNHNY, CDR2 SVGAGI (reference sequence). This CDR3 region has 11 residues.

The V and J genes are TRBV10-3 and TRBJ1-1; 7 bases are shared with TRBD1. V was clipped by 10 bases and J by 6 bases; unmatched bases: 11. This CDR3 contains 13 residues. Germline assignment: CDR1 ENHRY and CDR2 SYGVKD. The CDR3: CATRDSDGAEAFF. DNA for the CDR3: TGTGCCACCCGGGACAGCGACGGGGCTGAAGCTTTCTTT.

At least ten counts were recorded for this clone. The chain carries TRBV6-1 and TRBJ2-7; D is uncertain. Germline lookup yields CDR1 MNHNS and CDR2 SASEGT. The V end was cut by 1 base, the J end by 4 bases, with 5 bases between. The CDR3 has 12 amino acids. CDR3 DNA: TGTGCCAGCAGTGAAGGCAGTTACGAGCAGTACGTC. It encodes CASSEGSYEQYV.

This clone was detected a few times. J is TRBJ2-5 and V is TRBV29-1; D gene unclear. Germline-derived CDR1 and CDR2 are SQVTM and ANQGSEA. V was trimmed by 2 bases and J by 6 bases, leaving 10 bases between them. The CDR3 consists of 12 residues. CDR3 amino acids: CSVELSRQTQYF. As DNA, the CDR3 is TGCAGCGTTGAACTCAGTCGCCAGACCCAGTACTTC.

The CDR3: CASSQLGRIYNSPLHF. The CDR3 DNA reads TGTGCCAGCAGCCAGCTCGGACGGATTTATAATTCACCCCTCCACTTT. The chain combines TRBV5-4 with TRBJ1-6; D gene ambiguous. CDR3 length: 16 residues. From germline, CDR1 is SGHNT and CDR2 YYREEE (reference sequence). Trimming removed 4 bases at V and 4 bases at J, with 15 bases between. Full variable domain (missing parts from reference TRBV5-4 and TRBJ1-6): ETGVTQSPTHLIKTRGQQVTLRCSSQSGHNTVSWYQQALGQGPQFIFQYYREEENGRGNFPPRFSGLQFPNYSSELNVNALELDDSALYLCASSQLGRIYNSPLHFGNGTRLTVT.

This chain joins TRBV29-1 and TRBJ2-3, with D possibly being TRBD1 (5 bases). Trimming took off 2 bases at V and 9 bases at J, with 9 bases between the two ends. The V gene's germline CDR1 is SQVTM and CDR2 ANQGSEA. The CDR3 extends over 11 amino acids. The DNA for the CDR3 is TGCAGCGTTGAATATAGGGGAACGCAGTATTTT. Its translation is CSVEYRGTQYF.

J is TRBJ1-1 and V is TRBV6-1; D remains ambiguous. Germline CDR1 is MNHNS and CDR2 is SASEGT. The CDR3 has 13 residues. Trimming removed 6 bases from V and 2 bases from J, with 10 bases in between. The CDR3 loop reads CASRDDGNTEAFF. Here the CDR3 DNA reads TGTGCCAGCAGAGATGACGGTAACACTGAAGCTTTCTTT.

The genes are TRBV5-4 and TRBJ1-4; weak D call: TRBD1 (5 bases). The length of the CDR3 is 14 residues. CDR1 is SGHNT, CDR2 YYREEE, per germline (reference sequence). Trimming left V 1 base short and J 6 bases short, with 10 bases between. The CDR3 coding sequence is TGTGCCAGCAGCTTGACGGGGGAGGATGAAAAACTGTTTTTT. It translates to CASSLTGEDEKLFF.

This clone was recorded a few times. This chain connects TRBV4-3 to TRBJ2-3, with TRBD2 matching 10 bases. The V gene's germline CDR1 is LGHNA and CDR2 YSLEER. J gave up 0 bases and V 0 bases, and 9 bases lay outside the gene matches. The CDR3 spans 19 residues. The CDR3 DNA reads as TGCGCCAGCAGCCAAGATCCCGGGCTAGCGGGGGTGAGCACAGATACGCAGTATTTT. It specifies CASSQDPGLAGVSTDTQYF.

This clone turned up a few times. The chain links TRBV7-8 to TRBJ1-3; no reliable D call. This CDR3 has 16 residues. Germline CDR1 and CDR2: SGHVS and FQNEAQ. V was pared by 7 bases and J by 0 bases, with 16 bases between. The CDR3 protein is CASTNSLGRSGNTIYF. The CDR3 bases are TGTGCCAGCACCAACTCATTGGGTCGCTCTGGAAACACCATATATTTT.

The rearrangement joins TRBV7-9 to TRBJ1-1; the D is unclear. In germline, CDR1 is SEHNR, CDR2 FQNEAQ (reference sequence). Deletions cut 5 bases from V and 7 bases from J, with 14 bases between. The CDR3 totals 13 residues. DNA for the CDR3: TGTGCCAGCAGCCCAAAGTCAGAAGTTGAAGCTTTCTTT. This gives the protein CASSPKSEVEAFF.

This clone was recorded a few times. This chain links TRBV9 with TRBJ2-3; 7 bases line up with TRBD1. V shed 0 bases and J 2 bases; nucleotides not matched to a gene: 3. The length of the CDR3 is 15 residues. Germline V CDR1 and CDR2: SGDLS, YYNGEE. The CDR3 nucleotides are TGTGCCAGCAGCGTAGATCAGGGGGTCACAGATACGCAGTATTTT. It is translated as CASSVDQGVTDTQYF.

V usage is TRBV4-2 and J usage is TRBJ2-3; 14 bases agree with TRBD2. The CDR3 loop spans 16 amino acids. V lost 8 bases, J lost 4 bases, and 8 bases stayed unmatched. Germline loops: CDR1 LGHNA, CDR2 YNFKEQ. The CDR3 nucleotides are TGTGCCAGCCAAAAGGGGACTAGCGGGAGCTCAGATACGCAGTATTTT. Translated: CASQKGTSGSSDTQYF.

The CDR3 loop is CASSLRSGPSPGQPQHF. CDR3 sequence (DNA): TGTGCCAGCAGCTTAAGGAGCGGACCCTCCCCGGGTCAGCCCCAGCATTTT. The chain recombines TRBV7-6 with TRBJ1-5; unclear D gene. The germline V gene has CDR1 SGHVS and CDR2 FNYEAQ. The CDR3 sequence is 17 residues long. With 2 bases removed from V and 6 bases from J, the gap between germline ends came to 20 bases.

This clone was counted a few times. The rearrangement links TRBV7-2 to TRBJ1-5; 11 bases are a match to TRBD1. Germline loops: CDR1 SGHTA, CDR2 FQGNSA. The CDR3 is made up of 15 amino acids. Trimming cost V 6 bases and J 3 bases; bases outside gene matches: 4. The CDR3 is CASSGTGGTNQPQHF. CDR3 DNA sequence: TGTGCCAGCAGTGGGACAGGGGGAACCAATCAGCCCCAGCATTTT.

This clone has only a few counts. This sequence joins TRBV18 and TRBJ1-2; TRBD1 matches at 7 bases. Looked up from germline, CDR1 is KGHSH and CDR2 is LQKENI. This CDR3 contains 17 residues. Trimming at V came to 0 bases and at J to 4 bases, leaving 11 bases not matched to a gene. CDR3 region: CASSPPTSHRGRYGYTF. CDR3 nucleotides: TGTGCCAGCTCACCACCGACGTCGCACAGGGGACGCTATGGCTACACCTTC.

This clone has ten or more counts. This rearrangement joins TRBV19 to TRBJ1-5; 7 bases match TRBD1. Germline CDR1 and CDR2: LNHDA and SQIVND (reference sequence). This CDR3 contains 16 residues. Trimming cost V 3 bases and J 0 bases; bases outside gene matches: 5. CDR3 residues: CASSISQGDSNQPQHF. The DNA for the CDR3 is TGTGCCAGTAGTATCAGCCAGGGGGATAGCAATCAGCCCCAGCATTTT.

A few counts support this clone. The chain links TRBV4-1 to TRBJ2-3; D ambiguous. Trimming removed 4 bases at V and 2 bases at J, with 10 bases between. The V gene's germline CDR1 is MGHRA and CDR2 YSYEKL. This CDR3 contains 14 residues. CDR3 sequence reads: CASSPQRYTDTQYF. The CDR3 bases are TGCGCCAGCAGCCCGCAGCGTTACACAGATACGCAGTATTTT.